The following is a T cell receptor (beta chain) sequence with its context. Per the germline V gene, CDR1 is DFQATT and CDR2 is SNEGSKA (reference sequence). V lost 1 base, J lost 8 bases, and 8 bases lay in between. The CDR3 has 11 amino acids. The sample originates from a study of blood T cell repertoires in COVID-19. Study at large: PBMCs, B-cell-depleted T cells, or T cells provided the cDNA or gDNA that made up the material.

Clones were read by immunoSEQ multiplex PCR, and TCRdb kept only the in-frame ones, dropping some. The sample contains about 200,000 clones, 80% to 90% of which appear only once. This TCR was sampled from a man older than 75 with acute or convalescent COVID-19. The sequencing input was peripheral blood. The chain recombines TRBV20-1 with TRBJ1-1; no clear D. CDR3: CSARVRQEAFF. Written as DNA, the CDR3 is TGCAGTGCTAGAGTTCGTCAGGAAGCTTTCTTT.